This T cell receptor beta chain comes out of a study of naive and memory T cell subsets. An oligonucleotide containing a UMI was ligated to the 3' end of TCR cDNA. Ligated cDNA underwent four rounds of PCR with nested alpha and beta constant region primers and SP2. TCRdb processed the 5' RACE reads anew with MiXCR; each CDR3 protein has one entry. The sample includes tens of thousands of distinct CDR3 sequences, around 7.3% seen only once; the top ten take around 9.6%. This clonotype came up many times. This receptor was taken from a male donor in good health.

The CDR3 loop is CAISDPHTGGRYGYTF. CDR3 DNA: TGTGCCATCAGTGACCCTCACACAGGGGGCAGGTATGGCTACACCTTC. The chain carries TRBV10-3 and TRBJ1-2; 9 bases map to TRBD1. Germline V lookup: CDR1 ENHRY, CDR2 SYGVKD. The CDR3 runs 16 residues. V was clipped by 3 bases and J by 5 bases; unmatched bases: 10.